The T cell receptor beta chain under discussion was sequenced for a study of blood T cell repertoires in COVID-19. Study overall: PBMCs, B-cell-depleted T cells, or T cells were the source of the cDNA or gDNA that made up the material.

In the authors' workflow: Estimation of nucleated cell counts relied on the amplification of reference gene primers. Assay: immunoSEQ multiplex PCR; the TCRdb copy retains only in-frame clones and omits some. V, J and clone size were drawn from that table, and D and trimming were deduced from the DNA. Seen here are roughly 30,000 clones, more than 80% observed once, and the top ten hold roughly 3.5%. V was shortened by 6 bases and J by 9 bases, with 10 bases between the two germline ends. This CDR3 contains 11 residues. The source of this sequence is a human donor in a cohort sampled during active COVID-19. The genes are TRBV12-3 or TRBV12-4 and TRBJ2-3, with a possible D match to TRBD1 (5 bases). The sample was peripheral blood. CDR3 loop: CASSPAGTQYF. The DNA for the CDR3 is TGTGCCAGCAGCCCGGCAGGGACGCAGTATTTT.